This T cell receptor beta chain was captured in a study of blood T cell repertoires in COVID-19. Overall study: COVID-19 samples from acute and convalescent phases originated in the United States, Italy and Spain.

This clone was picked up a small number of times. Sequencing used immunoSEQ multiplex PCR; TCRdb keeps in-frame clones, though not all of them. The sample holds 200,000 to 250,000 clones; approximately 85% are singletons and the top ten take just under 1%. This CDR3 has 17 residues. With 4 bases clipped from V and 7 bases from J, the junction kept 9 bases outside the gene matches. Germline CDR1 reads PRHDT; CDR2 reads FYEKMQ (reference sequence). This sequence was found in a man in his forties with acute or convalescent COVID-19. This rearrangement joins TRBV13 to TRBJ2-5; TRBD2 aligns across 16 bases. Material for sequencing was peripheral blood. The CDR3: CASSSTKGTSGGATQYF. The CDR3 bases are TGTGCCAGCAGCTCTACGAAGGGGACTAGCGGGGGGGCGACCCAGTACTTC.